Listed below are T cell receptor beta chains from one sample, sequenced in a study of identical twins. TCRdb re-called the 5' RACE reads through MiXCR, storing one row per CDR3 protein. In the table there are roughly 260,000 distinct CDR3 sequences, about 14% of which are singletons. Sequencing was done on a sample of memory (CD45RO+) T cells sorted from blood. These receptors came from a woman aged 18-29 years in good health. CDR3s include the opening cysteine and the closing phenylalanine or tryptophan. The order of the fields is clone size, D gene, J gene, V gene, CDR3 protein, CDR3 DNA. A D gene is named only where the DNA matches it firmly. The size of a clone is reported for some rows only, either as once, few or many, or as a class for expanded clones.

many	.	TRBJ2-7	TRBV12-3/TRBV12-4	CASSLGTGYEQYF	TGTGCCAGCAGTTTAGGGACCGGCTACGAGCAGTACTTC
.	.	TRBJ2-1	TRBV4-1	CASSQDRLGGPNPFSYNEQFF	TGCGCCAGCAGCCAAGATAGGTTGGGGGGTCCAAACCCCTTCTCCTACAATGAGCAGTTCTTC
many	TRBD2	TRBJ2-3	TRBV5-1	CASSLAGGLAGGPTDTQYF	TGCGCCAGCAGCTTGGCCGGGGGACTAGCGGGGGGGCCGACAGATACGCAGTATTTT
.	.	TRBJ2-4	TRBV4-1	CASSQGSILGDAKNIQYF	TGCGCCAGCAGCCAAGGTTCGATCTTGGGGGATGCCAAAAACATTCAGTACTTC
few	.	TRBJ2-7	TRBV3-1	CASSQGGRIRSYEQYF	TGTGCCAGCAGCCAAGGGGGGAGGATTCGATCCTACGAGCAGTACTTC
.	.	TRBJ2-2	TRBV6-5	CAAQGNTGELFF	TGTGCGGCACAGGGGAACACCGGGGAGCTGTTTTTT
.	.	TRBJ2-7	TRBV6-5	CASSSTVVNSYEQYF	TGTGCCAGCAGTTCCACAGTGGTCAACTCCTACGAGCAGTACTTC
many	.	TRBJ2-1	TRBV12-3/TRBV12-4	CASSFSSKQFF	TGTGCCAGCAGTTTTTCTTCCAAGCAGTTCTTC
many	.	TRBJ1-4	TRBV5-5	CASSRITVGGSNEKLFF	TGTGCCAGCAGCCGAATCACCGTGGGAGGCTCTAATGAAAAACTGTTTTTT
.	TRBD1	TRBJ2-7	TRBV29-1	CSVGPGQGEYEQYF	TGCAGCGTCGGCCCTGGACAGGGGGAATACGAGCAGTACTTC
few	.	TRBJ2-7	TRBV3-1	CASSQGTATSGYF	TGTGCCAGCAGTCAGGGGACCGCGACGTCGGGATACTTC
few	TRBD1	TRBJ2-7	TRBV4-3	CASSQQGVPPYEQYF	TGCGCCAGCAGCCAACAGGGGGTCCCCCCCTACGAGCAGTACTTC
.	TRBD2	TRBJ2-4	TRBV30	CAWITGGKNIQYF	TGTGCCTGGATTACGGGAGGGAAAAACATTCAGTACTTC
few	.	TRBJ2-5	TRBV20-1	CSARDQILQETQYF	TGCAGTGCTAGAGATCAAATTCTCCAAGAGACCCAGTACTTC
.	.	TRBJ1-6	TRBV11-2	CASSIAHQGFAYNSPLHF	TGTGCCAGCAGCATCGCCCACCAGGGTTTCGCCTATAATTCACCCCTCCACTTT
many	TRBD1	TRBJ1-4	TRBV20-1	CSAQTGGEGATNEKLFF	TGCAGTGCTCAGACAGGGGGCGAGGGTGCAACTAATGAAAAACTGTTTTTT
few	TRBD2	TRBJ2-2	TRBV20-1	CSARNLAGATGELFF	TGCAGTGCTAGAAACCTAGCGGGGGCCACCGGGGAGCTGTTTTTT
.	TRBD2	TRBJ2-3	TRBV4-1	CASSQDGTSGTDTQYF	TGCGCCAGCAGCCAAGATGGGACTAGCGGTACAGATACGCAGTATTTT
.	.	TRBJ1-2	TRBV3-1	CASSQTLKDFDGYTF	TGTGCCAGCAGCCAAACCCTTAAGGACTTCGATGGCTACACCTTC
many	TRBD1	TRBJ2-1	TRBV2	CASSRGQTYNEQFF	TGTGCCAGCAGTCGGGGACAGACCTACAATGAGCAGTTCTTC
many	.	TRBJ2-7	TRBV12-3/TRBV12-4	CASSLAPAYEQYF	TGTGCCAGCAGTTTAGCACCGGCCTACGAGCAGTACTTC
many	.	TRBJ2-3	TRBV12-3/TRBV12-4	CASFPRARGTDTQYF	TGTGCCAGCTTCCCCCGGGCACGGGGGACAGATACGCAGTATTTT
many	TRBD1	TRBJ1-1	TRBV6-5	CASSYSMRQGWKNTEAFF	TGTGCCAGCAGTTACTCGATGAGACAGGGCTGGAAGAACACTGAAGCTTTCTTT
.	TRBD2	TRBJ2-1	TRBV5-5	CASSLETSGGKFF	TGTGCCAGCAGCTTGGAGACTAGCGGGGGGAAGTTCTTC
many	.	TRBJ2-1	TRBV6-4	CASSPEGGGSYNEQFF	TGTGCCAGCAGCCCGGAAGGGGGGGGCTCCTACAATGAGCAGTTCTTC
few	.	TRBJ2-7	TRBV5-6	CATGSGDGYEQYF	TGTGCCACCGGTTCAGGGGATGGCTACGAGCAGTACTTC
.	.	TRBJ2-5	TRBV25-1	CASSGNRETQYF	TGTGCCAGCAGTGGGAACAGAGAGACCCAGTACTTC
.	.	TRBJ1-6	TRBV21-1	CARPRQGSNSPLHF	TGTGCCAGGCCCCGACAGGGTTCTAATTCACCCCTCCACTTT
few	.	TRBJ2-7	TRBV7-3	CASSFGPAYEQYF	TGTGCCAGCAGCTTCGGGCCTGCCTACGAGCAGTACTTC
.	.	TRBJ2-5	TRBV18	CASSPPKPIETQYF	TGTGCCAGCTCACCACCCAAGCCCATAGAGACCCAGTACTTC
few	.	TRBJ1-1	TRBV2	CASNFYEGLDAEAFF	TGTGCCAGCAATTTTTATGAGGGGCTTGATGCTGAAGCTTTCTTT
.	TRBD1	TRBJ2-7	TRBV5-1	CASSRDRERYEQYF	TGCGCCAGCAGCCGAGACAGGGAAAGATACGAGCAGTACTTC
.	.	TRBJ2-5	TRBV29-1	CSVDPRSEQETQYF	TGCAGCGTTGATCCGCGCTCTGAGCAAGAGACCCAGTACTTC
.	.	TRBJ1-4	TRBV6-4	CASTAPRSNEKLFF	TGTGCCAGTACAGCGCCCAGGAGTAATGAAAAACTGTTTTTT
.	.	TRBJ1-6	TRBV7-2	CASSLDNGSPLHF	TGTGCCAGCAGCTTAGACAACGGGTCACCCCTCCACTTT
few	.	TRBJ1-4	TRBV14	CASSQKKDEKLFF	TGTGCCAGCAGCCAGAAGAAGGATGAAAAACTGTTTTTT
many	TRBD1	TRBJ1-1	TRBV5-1	CASSLGTGAEAFF	TGCGCCAGCAGCTTGGGGACAGGGGCTGAAGCTTTCTTT
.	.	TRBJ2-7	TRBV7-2	CASSSRQGEQYF	TGTGCCAGCAGCTCGCGGCAGGGCGAGCAGTACTTC
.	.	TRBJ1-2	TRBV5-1	CASSLDSGATYGYTF	TGCGCCAGCAGCTTGGATAGTGGAGCGACCTATGGCTACACCTTC
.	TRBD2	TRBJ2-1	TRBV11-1	CASSLGPSRGDYNEQFF	TGTGCCAGCAGCTTAGGGCCGTCGCGGGGGGATTACAATGAGCAGTTCTTC